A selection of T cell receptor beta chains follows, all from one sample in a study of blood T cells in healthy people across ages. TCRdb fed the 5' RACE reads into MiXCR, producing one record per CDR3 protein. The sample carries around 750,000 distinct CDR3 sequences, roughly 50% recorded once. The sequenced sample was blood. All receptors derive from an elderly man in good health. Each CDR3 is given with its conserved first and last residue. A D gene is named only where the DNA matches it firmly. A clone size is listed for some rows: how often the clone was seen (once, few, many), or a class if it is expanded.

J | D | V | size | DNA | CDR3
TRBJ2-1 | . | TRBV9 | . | TGTGCCAGCAGCGTATCCGGCGGGGCCGGGGTTGGGCCGACCTCCTACAATGAGCAGTTCTTC | CASSVSGGAGVGPTSYNEQFF
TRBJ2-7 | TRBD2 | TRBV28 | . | TGTGCCAGCAACATACCGGGACTAGCGGGGGACTACGAGCAGTACTTC | CASNIPGLAGDYEQYF
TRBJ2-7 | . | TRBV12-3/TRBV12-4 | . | TGTGCCAGCAGTTTAGGGAGGAGGGCCGAAACCTACGAGCAGTACTTC | CASSLGRRAETYEQYF
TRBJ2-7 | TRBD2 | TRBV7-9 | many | TGTGCCAGCAGCTTACCGCCGCGACTAGCGGGAGCGAGAGACGAGCAGTACTTC | CASSLPPRLAGARDEQYF
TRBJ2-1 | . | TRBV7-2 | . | TGTGCCAGCAGCTTAGGGGGCCTGGACATGGGGTTCTTC | CASSLGGLDMGFF
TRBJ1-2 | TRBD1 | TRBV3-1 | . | TGTGCCAGCCGGGACAGTTACGACTATGGCTACACCTTC | CASRDSYDYGYTF
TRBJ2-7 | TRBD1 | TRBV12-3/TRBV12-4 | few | TGTGCCAGCAGTTTTGGGACAGGGGTGTCCTACGAGCAGTACTTC | CASSFGTGVSYEQYF
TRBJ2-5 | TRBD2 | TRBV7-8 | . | TGTGCCAGCAGCCCCCAGGCTCTGCGGGAGGGAGAGACCCAGTACTTC | CASSPQALREGETQYF
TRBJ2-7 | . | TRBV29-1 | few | TGCAGCGTTGCTTACAGTATATACTACGAGCAGTACTTC | CSVAYSIYYEQYF
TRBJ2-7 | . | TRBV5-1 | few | TGCGCCAGCAGCTTTTATAACAGGGACGAGCAGTACTTC | CASSFYNRDEQYF
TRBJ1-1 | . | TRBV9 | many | TGTGCCAGCAGCGTAGATCCCCTCCCGTCGTCTGAAGCTTTCTTT | CASSVDPLPSSEAFF
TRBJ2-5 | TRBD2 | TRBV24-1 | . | TGTGCCACCAGTGATTTGAGCTTTTCTAGCGGGAAGGGGATTGTTAGGGATGAGCAGTACTTC | CATSDLSFSSGKGIVRDEQYF
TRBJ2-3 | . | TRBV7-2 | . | TGTGCCAGCGGTAGGGGCGGAGCCCAGGATACGCAGTATTTT | CASGRGGAQDTQYF
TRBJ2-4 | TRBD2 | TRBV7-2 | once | TGTGCCAGCAGCTTAGGACCCCGTAGCAGCGGGAGGGTAGCCAAAAACATTCAGTACTTC | CASSLGPRSSGRVAKNIQYF
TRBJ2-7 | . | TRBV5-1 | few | TGCGCCAGCAGCTTACTAACTCCTACCTACGAGCAGTACTTC | CASSLLTPTYEQYF
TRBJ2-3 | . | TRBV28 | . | TGTGCCAGCAGTTTAGAAGGGCCTCACAGATACGCGTATTTT | CASSLEGPHRYAYF
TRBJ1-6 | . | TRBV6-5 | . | TGTGCCAGCAGAAGGGAAAATTCACCCCTCCACTTT | CASRRENSPLHF
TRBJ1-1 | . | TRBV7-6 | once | TGTGCCAGCAGCGTAGTCGTCAGCACTGAAGCTTTCTTT | CASSVVVSTEAFF
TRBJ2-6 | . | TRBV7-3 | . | TGTGCCAGCAGCTCCGGATCATCGGGGTTGCTATCTGGGGCCAACGTCCTGACTTTC | CASSSGSSGLLSGANVLTF
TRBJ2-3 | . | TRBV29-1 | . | TGCAGCGCTCGAAACCCAGAGCACAGAGACGCGTATTTT | CSARNPEHRDAYF
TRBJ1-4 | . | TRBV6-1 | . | TGTGCCAGCAGTGAAGCGCTTCGGGGAAGGTCAACTAATGAAAAACTGTTTTTT | CASSEALRGRSTNEKLFF
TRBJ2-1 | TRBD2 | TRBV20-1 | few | TGCAGTGCTATGGGACTAGCGGGAGTTGTTGAGCAGTTCTTC | CSAMGLAGVVEQFF